The clone carrying this TCR beta chain appeared once. Method: immunoSEQ multiplex PCR; TCRdb's copy keeps in-frame clones and lacks some. The sample contains tens of thousands of clones, 80% to 95% of which appear only once. The record originates from a study of chemoradiotherapy in HPV16-positive cancers. V lost 4 bases, J lost 8 bases, and 10 bases lay in between. This CDR3 contains 12 residues. Germline CDR1 MNHEY, CDR2 SMNVEV (reference sequence). Samples were taken several times over chemoradiotherapy. The source was blood, collected from a patient who underwent chemoradiotherapy. This clonotype was obtained from a human donor with HPV-associated anogenital cancer. The rearrangement links TRBV27 to TRBJ2-3; D is undetermined. The CDR3 bases are TGTGCCAGCAGTTCAGTGGAGAGTACGCAGTATTTT. Translating gives CASSSVESTQYF.